The 30 T cell receptor beta chains listed next were all sequenced from one sample in a study of T cells expressing NK-cell markers. TCRdb re-called the 5' RACE reads and shows each CDR3 protein once, DNA omitted. This sample contains roughly 420,000 distinct CDR3 sequences. The sequencing sample was made of blood T cells: a sorted CD56 or NKG2C T cell subset, CD4+ or CD8+ T cells, or bulk PBMC T cells (not recorded which). The receptor source for this set is a woman between 18 and 69 years old in good health.

V usage is TRBV29-1 and J usage is TRBJ2-5; TCRdb selects TRBD1, and the lack of DNA leaves this call unchecked. The V gene's germline CDR1 is SQVTM and CDR2 ANQGSEA. The CDR3 contains 12 residues. The CDR3 loop reads CSVERQGETQYF.

V gene TRBV19 combines with J gene TRBJ2-1; TCRdb's assignment of TRBD1 cannot be checked, as there is no DNA. Germline-derived CDR1 and CDR2 are LNHDA and SQIVND (reference sequence). The CDR3 is 14 residues long. This CDR3 reads CASSLGQGMDEQFF.

The chain employs TRBV5-6 and TRBJ2-3. The CDR3 extends over 13 amino acids. Per germline, CDR1 SGHDT and CDR2 YYEEEE. The CDR3: CASSLVRSDTQYF.

The chain has TRBV7-9 and TRBJ1-2; TCRdb selects TRBD1, and the lack of DNA leaves this call unchecked. The CDR3 contains 16 residues. The germline V gene encodes CDR1 SEHNR and CDR2 FQNEAQ (reference sequence). The CDR3 here is CASSSPRSAPGYGYTF. The full variable domain, in which reference TRBV7-9 and TRBJ1-2 provide the parts outside the CDR3, is DTGVSQNPRHKITKRGQNVTFRCDPISEHNRLYWYRQTLGQGPEFLTYFQNEAQLEKSRLLSDRFSAERPKGSFSTLEIQRTEQGDSAMYLCASSSPRSAPGYGYTFGSGTRLTVV.

V is TRBV4-3 and J is TRBJ2-1; the D gene TCRdb calls, TRBD1, cannot be checked with no DNA. The germline CDR1 and CDR2 sequences are LGHNA and YSLEER. The CDR3 is made up of 13 amino acids. This CDR3 reads CASSQVRGNEQFF.

The rearrangement uses TRBV11-1 and TRBJ2-1; there is no DNA to check the TCRdb D call of TRBD2. The CDR3 consists of 18 residues. CDR1 SGHAT and CDR2 FQDESV come from the germline V gene (reference sequence). CDR3 loop: CASSLGGRTGGVGNEQFF.

This chain uses TRBV12-3 or TRBV12-4 with TRBJ1-2. The CDR3 runs to 12 residues. The CDR3 is CASSLASYGYTF.

The J gene is TRBJ2-4, the V gene TRBV6-2 or TRBV6-3. Germline V gives CDR1 MNHEY, CDR2 SVGEGT. CDR3 length equals 12 residues. The CDR3 is CASSYGENIQYF.

The chain uses TRBV7-7 and TRBJ2-3; TCRdb gives TRBD2 as the D gene, but with no DNA this cannot be confirmed. Germline V gene data show CDR1 as SSHAT and CDR2 as FNYEAQ (reference sequence). This CDR3 region has 16 residues. The CDR3 loop is CASSQGTSGGTDTQYF. Full variable domain (rest looked up from reference TRBV7-7 and TRBJ2-3): GAGVSQSPRYKVTKRGQDVTLRCDPISSHATLYWYQQALGQGPEFLTYFNYEAQPDKSGLPSDRFSAERPEGSISTLTIQRTEQRDSAMYRCASSQGTSGGTDTQYFGPGTRLTVL.

V and J are TRBV20-1 and TRBJ2-7. The length of the CDR3 is 15 residues. CDR1 DFQATT and CDR2 SNEGSKA come from the germline V gene (reference sequence). CDR3 in amino acids: CSASEIWREVYEQYF.

CDR3 sequence: CSASTWESYEQYF. The V and J genes are TRBV20-1 and TRBJ2-7. The CDR3 is 13 residues long. Germline values: CDR1 DFQATT, CDR2 SNEGSKA (reference sequence).

The chain employs TRBV7-3 and TRBJ2-3. The CDR3 is made up of 14 amino acids. Per the germline V gene, CDR1 is SGHTA and CDR2 is FQGTGA. CDR3 sequence reads: CASSLGLSTDTQYF. Using reference TRBV7-3 and TRBJ2-3 for the parts outside the CDR3, the full variable domain is GAGVSQTPSNKVTEKGKYVELRCDPISGHTALYWYRQSLGQGPEFLIYFQGTGAADDSGLPNDRFFAVRPEGSVSTLKIQRTERGDSAVYLCASSLGLSTDTQYFGPGTRLTVL.

The chain has TRBV7-2 and TRBJ2-3; no DNA is available, so the TRBD2 call from TCRdb remains unchecked. Per germline, CDR1 SGHTA and CDR2 FQGNSA. The CDR3 covers 16 residues. This CDR3 is CASSLRLAGVLDTQYF.

The gene calls are TRBV7-2 and TRBJ2-1; TCRdb's D call of TRBD1 is untestable without DNA. Germline CDR1 is SGHTA and CDR2 is FQGNSA. This CDR3 is built from 15 residues. This CDR3 is CASSYRRQGYNEQFF.

The chain joins TRBV12-3 or TRBV12-4 to TRBJ1-1; absent DNA, TCRdb's TRBD1 call cannot be checked. This CDR3 has 12 amino acids. The CDR3 region is CASPSGTGEAFF.

The CDR3 here is CASSLGAASYNEQFF. The rearrangement uses TRBV5-1 and TRBJ2-1; without DNA, the TCRdb call of TRBD1 cannot be checked. There are 15 residues in the CDR3. The germline gives CDR1 SGHRS, CDR2 YFSETQ.

The V gene is TRBV9, the J gene TRBJ2-7; TCRdb proposes TRBD2, but this gene call is untestable without DNA. In germline, CDR1 is SGDLS, CDR2 YYNGEE. This CDR3 is 16 amino acids long. The CDR3 spells CASSGGGGESSYEQYF. Looking up the rest from reference TRBV9 and TRBJ2-7 gives the full variable domain: DSGVTQTPKHLITATGQRVTLRCSPRSGDLSVYWYQQSLDQGLQFLIQYYNGEERAKGNILERFSAQQFPDLHSELNLSSLELGDSALYFCASSGGGGESSYEQYFGPGTRLTVT.

This sequence joins TRBV7-2 and TRBJ2-3; the D call of TRBD2 rests on TCRdb alone, since no DNA is present to check it. Germline-derived CDR1 and CDR2 are SGHTA and FQGNSA. This CDR3 is built from 16 residues. This CDR3 reads CASSYLAGGVTDTQYF.

CDR3 residues: CASTFRDPGRPQYF. The rearrangement uses TRBV7-2 and TRBJ2-3; with no DNA, the TCRdb D assignment of TRBD1 cannot be verified. Germline V gene lookup returns CDR1 SGHTA and CDR2 FQGNSA. The CDR3 has 14 amino acids.

V usage is TRBV9 and J usage is TRBJ2-1. Germline-derived CDR1 and CDR2 are SGDLS and YYNGEE. The CDR3 is made up of 15 amino acids. The CDR3 loop reads CASSPWGARIDEQFF.

The chain is built from TRBV4-3 and TRBJ2-7. CDR1 and CDR2 from the germline V gene are LGHNA and YSLEER. CDR3 size: 15 residues. CDR3 residues: CASSQESGNSYEQYF.

The rearrangement joins TRBV19 to TRBJ2-1; without DNA, the TCRdb call of TRBD2 cannot be checked. The CDR3 consists of 18 residues. The germline V gene encodes CDR1 LNHDA and CDR2 SQIVND (reference sequence). The CDR3 loop is CASSIDPPAGGPGNEQFF.

V gene TRBV7-2 combines with J gene TRBJ2-3; the D gene TCRdb calls, TRBD1, cannot be checked with no DNA. The CDR3 loop spans 15 amino acids. Germline CDR1 reads SGHTA; CDR2 reads FQGNSA. The CDR3 reads CASRRVGGGTDTQYF.

V and J are TRBV7-2 and TRBJ2-1. This CDR3 has 12 amino acids. Germline V CDR1 and CDR2: SGHTA, FQGNSA. CDR3 protein: CASSNKYNEQFF.

The V and J genes are TRBV12-3 or TRBV12-4 and TRBJ1-6. The CDR3 runs to 13 residues. Here the CDR3 reads CASSLAWTSPLHF.

The CDR3 protein is CASSLTAMGALHF. The chain joins TRBV7-3 to TRBJ1-6; there is no DNA to check the TCRdb D call of TRBD1. The germline V gene encodes CDR1 SGHTA and CDR2 FQGTGA. The CDR3 is made up of 13 amino acids. The full variable domain, with the rest looked up from reference TRBV7-3 and TRBJ1-6, is GAGVSQTPSNKVTEKGKYVELRCDPISGHTALYWYRQSLGQGPEFLIYFQGTGAADDSGLPNDRFFAVRPEGSVSTLKIQRTERGDSAVYLCASSLTAMGALHFGNGTRLTVT.

The chain has TRBV19 and TRBJ2-1; TCRdb gives TRBD2 as the D gene, but with no DNA this cannot be confirmed. Germline CDR1 and CDR2: LNHDA and SQIVND (reference sequence). The CDR3 spans 15 residues. The CDR3 sequence: CASSIEGRNNNEQFF.

This chain joins TRBV10-3 and TRBJ2-5. Germline V gene data show CDR1 as ENHRY and CDR2 as SYGVKD. The CDR3 is 15 amino acids. The CDR3: CAISESQRLWETQYF.

This chain uses TRBV13 with TRBJ2-2; there is no DNA to check the TCRdb D call of TRBD2. Germline V lookup: CDR1 PRHDT, CDR2 FYEKMQ (reference sequence). The CDR3 length is 17 residues. The CDR3 loop reads CASSPPGSGRGTGELFF.

This sequence joins TRBV20-1 and TRBJ2-1; TCRdb returns TRBD2, unconfirmable since there is no DNA. Germline V gene sequence: CDR1 DFQATT, CDR2 SNEGSKA (reference sequence). The CDR3 has 14 amino acids. Here the CDR3 reads CSGLAGSSYNEQFF.